What follows describes a single T cell receptor beta chain. CDR1 KGHSH and CDR2 LQKENI come from the germline V gene. The CDR3 has 15 residues. The V gene lost 3 bases and the J gene lost 0 bases, with 11 bases spanning the gap. The sample is drawn from a study of blood T cell repertoires in COVID-19. Sequenced by immunoSEQ multiplex PCR; TCRdb stores in-frame clones only, minus some. The table includes roughly 200,000 clones, 88% detected once. This receptor was obtained from a man in his 70s with acute or convalescent COVID-19. The V gene is TRBV18, the J gene TRBJ1-2; D is undetermined. Input material: peripheral blood. CDR3: CASSPLPGTNYGYTF. For the CDR3, the DNA is TGTGCCAGCTCACCCCTCCCCGGGACTAACTATGGCTACACCTTC.